This T cell receptor (beta chain) was observed in a study of cytomegalovirus exposure and HLA in healthy donors. Study conclusions and caveats: Indistinguishability led to the exclusion of some V segments, TRBV6-2 and TRBV6-3 included. Across donors, sequencing depth was assumed by presence/absence analyses to be roughly uniform. In most subjects, TCR beta sequences reportedly gave accurate predictions of HLA-A and HLA-B alleles.

Concerning this clone itself: No antigen is known for it.

Trimming removed 5 bases from V and 4 bases from J, with 14 bases in between. The length of the CDR3 is 14 residues. Germline values: CDR1 SGHAT, CDR2 FQNNGV. Vbeta (60) and Jbeta (13) primers were used in the PCR. The assay was immunoSEQ multiplex PCR, and TCRdb's table has in-frame clones only and misses some. The sample has about 72,000 clones. This receptor was taken from a man in his forties in good health and CMV-seronegative. The V call is TRBV11-2, the J call TRBJ2-5, with a possible D match to TRBD2 (6 bases). The specimen sequenced was PBMCs. The CDR3 loop reads CASSENLGGETQYF. CDR3 bases: TGTGCCAGCAGCGAAAACCTGGGGGGAGAGACCCAGTACTTC. Drawing the rest from reference TRBV11-2 and TRBJ2-5, the complete variable domain is EAGVAQSPRYKIIEKRQSVAFWCNPISGHATLYWYQQILGQGPKLLIQFQNNGVVDDSQLPKDRFSAERLKGVDSTLKIQPAKLEDSAVYLCASSENLGGETQYFGPGTRLLVL.